The clone carrying this T cell receptor (beta chain) was observed a few times. The CDR3 totals 15 residues. The germline V gene has CDR1 SGHVS and CDR2 FQNEAQ. J was trimmed by 4 bases and V by 5 bases; bases with no gene match: 5. The data were obtained in a study of cytomegalovirus exposure and HLA in healthy donors. PCR primers comprised 60 Vbeta and 13 Jbeta primers. Here immunoSEQ multiplex PCR was the method, and the copy in TCRdb shows in-frame clones only, minus some. The table shows over 150,000 clones, with approximately 70% occurring only once. The V and J genes are TRBV7-8 and TRBJ2-1; 10 bases fit TRBD1. This TCR came from a woman younger than 30 in good health and CMV-seropositive. Sequencing was performed on PBMCs. Here the CDR3 DNA reads TGTGCCAGCAGCCCCCGGGACAGGGGTTACAATGAGCAGTTCTTC. Encoded protein: CASSPRDRGYNEQFF.